Below, 5 T cell receptor beta chains from the same sample are listed, as sequenced in a study of T cell clones after liver transplantation. Sequencing was performed with immunoSEQ multiplex PCR; in TCRdb, only in-frame clones are kept and a portion is missing. The sample yields roughly 120,000 clones, about nine tenths seen once. The starting material was CD4+ T cells from blood, obtained 12 months after liver transplant. These receptors were obtained from a human patient who received a liver transplant. The T cells may partly be graft donor cells.

The rearrangement joins TRBV4-1 to TRBJ1-4, with TRBD1 matching over 8 bases. CDR1 is MGHRA, CDR2 YSYEKL, per germline. The CDR3 is made up of 19 amino acids. The J segment lost 0 bases and the V segment lost 0 bases, leaving 9 bases of the junction unmatched. The CDR3 coding sequence is TGCGCCAGCAGCCAAGACCCAGGGGGCGCTGGGGCAACTAATGAAAAACTGTTTTTT. Translation: CASSQDPGGAGATNEKLFF.

This clone was seen only a few times. This chain connects TRBV10-1 to TRBJ1-1; D is perhaps TRBD1 (5 bases). The germline V gene has CDR1 WNHNN and CDR2 SYGVQD (reference sequence). This CDR3 is 13 amino acids long. V shed 3 bases and J shed 4 bases, with 9 bases lying between them. The CDR3 spells CASSESGTTEAFF. CDR3 coding DNA: TGCGCCAGCAGTGAATCCGGGACCACTGAAGCTTTCTTT.

CDR3 coding DNA: TGCAGCGTTGCAGAGTCTAATAGCAATCAGCCCCAGCATTTT. Its translation is CSVAESNSNQPQHF. This sequence joins TRBV29-1 and TRBJ1-5; D is undetermined. The germline V and J ends were trimmed by 4 bases and 0 bases, with 10 bases remaining between them. The CDR3 is 14 residues long. The germline V gene has CDR1 SQVTM and CDR2 ANQGSEA.

The rearrangement uses TRBV10-1 and TRBJ2-6; D unclear. Germline CDR1 is WNHNN and CDR2 is SYGVQD (reference sequence). Between the trimmed V and J ends, which lost 2 bases and 1 base, there was a span of 3 bases. The CDR3 runs to 14 residues. The CDR3 is CASSEGSGANVLTF. CDR3 in DNA: TGCGCCAGCAGTGAGGGGTCTGGGGCCAACGTCCTGACTTTC.

CDR3 sequence (DNA): TGTGCCAGCAGATATACCGGGAACAATGAGCAGTTCTTC. Residues: CASRYTGNNEQFF. V usage is TRBV6-5 and J usage is TRBJ2-1, with D possibly TRBD2 on 5 matching bases. V was clipped by 6 bases and J by 5 bases, with 11 bases between them. CDR1 MNHEY and CDR2 SVGAGI come from the germline V gene. This CDR3 has 13 residues.